This T cell receptor beta chain was found in a study of Graves' ophthalmopathy and Graves' hyperthyroidism. Study-wide background: Peripheral blood samples were taken at initial diagnosis, before any treatment. Study-level findings and limits: Ophthalmopathy progression was predicted with 70.59% sensitivity and about 72% specificity.

As the template, RNA transcripts were used to amplify TCR beta CDR3 regions. HTBI primers were employed in first-round RT-PCR, then a second-round multiplex PCR followed. TCRdb recomputed calls from the multiplex PCR reads with MiXCR, one row per CDR3 protein. The data contain about 480,000 distinct CDR3 sequences, roughly an eighth of them singletons. Trimming left V 3 bases short and J 4 bases short, with 16 bases between. The CDR3 runs to 16 residues. CDR1 and CDR2 from the germline V gene are MNHEY and SMNVEV (reference sequence). This clonotype was found a few times. The antigen remains undetermined.

This TCR came from a woman aged 30 to 39 with Graves' ophthalmopathy. The chain recombines TRBV27 with TRBJ1-5, with a tentative D call TRBD1 (6 bases). The specimen was blood. The CDR3 sequence: CASSLGAGSGNQPQHF. CDR3 DNA: TGTGCCAGCAGTTTGGGGGCCGGGAGTGGAAATCAGCCCCAGCATTTT.